The next 7 T cell receptor beta chains were all read from a single sample in a study of T cells in localized non-small cell lung cancer. Measured with immunoSEQ multiplex PCR; TCRdb has only the in-frame clones, and not every one. This sample yields 45,000 or so clones, of which 91% are seen a single time; roughly a tenth belongs to the top ten. The specimen comprised PBMCs, sampled before any cancer treatment. Receptors originate from a woman between 35 and 70 years old with stage II lung adenocarcinoma.

Only one count was recorded for this clone. V usage is TRBV19 and J usage is TRBJ1-1; D not resolved. Germline V CDR1 and CDR2: LNHDA, SQIVND (reference sequence). V lost 7 bases to trimming and J lost 4 bases, with 13 bases between them. This CDR3 comprises 13 residues. In DNA, the CDR3 is TGTGCCAGTAAGGGAGAGGGCGCCACTGAAGCTTTCTTT. It is translated as CASKGEGATEAFF.

The V and J genes are TRBV19 and TRBJ1-1, with D possibly matching TRBD1 (6 bases). The germline gives CDR1 LNHDA, CDR2 SQIVND (reference sequence). CDR3 size: 15 residues. Trimming took 4 bases from V and 4 from J, leaving 16 bases between them. CDR3: CASSKPGQEVTEAFF. The DNA of the CDR3 is TGTGCCAGTAGTAAGCCGGGACAAGAGGTCACTGAAGCTTTCTTT.

This clone was seen a single time. The V call is TRBV29-1, the J call TRBJ2-2, with TRBD1 identical over 7 bases. CDR1 is SQVTM and CDR2 is ANQGSEA in the germline V gene. This CDR3 is built from 15 residues. With 7 bases clipped from V and 1 base from J, the junction kept 9 bases outside the gene matches. The CDR3: CSAGDRERNTGELFF. The CDR3 DNA is TGCAGCGCCGGTGACAGGGAAAGGAACACCGGGGAGCTGTTTTTT.

The CDR3 region has the DNA TGTGCCAGCAGACTACAGGGGAGTACCGGGGAGCTGTTTTTT. It translates to CASRLQGSTGELFF. The chain is built from TRBV6-1 and TRBJ2-2, with 7 bases aligning to TRBD1. There are 14 residues in the CDR3. The junction had 6 bases not matched to a gene; V was cut back by 6 bases and J by 5 bases. Germline values: CDR1 MNHNS, CDR2 SASEGT.

The chain combines TRBV7-6 with TRBJ1-2; D unresolved. Looked up from germline, CDR1 is SGHVS and CDR2 is FNYEAQ. The CDR3 has 11 residues. Trimming took 5 bases from V and 5 from J, leaving 6 bases between them. In DNA form, the CDR3 reads TGTGCCAGCAGCGATAGATATGGCTACACCTTC. It is translated as CASSDRYGYTF.

The chain combines TRBV19 with TRBJ1-5; D remains ambiguous. The V end was cut by 4 bases, the J end by 4 bases, with 17 bases between. CDR3 size: 16 residues. The germline V gene has CDR1 LNHDA and CDR2 SQIVND (reference sequence). Here the CDR3 reads CASSTGSSITNQPQHF. The CDR3 nucleotides are TGTGCCAGTAGTACGGGGTCCAGTATTACTAATCAGCCCCAGCATTTT.

This chain uses TRBV6-6 with TRBJ1-1, with D maybe TRBD1 (6 bases). This CDR3 is built from 14 residues. V lost 2 bases, J lost 1 base, and 8 bases lay in between. CDR1 is MNHNY, CDR2 SVGAGI, per germline (reference sequence). CDR3: CASSYQGWNTEAFF. For the CDR3, the DNA is TGTGCCAGCAGTTACCAGGGGTGGAACACTGAAGCTTTCTTT.